The 15 T cell receptor beta chains reported below all come from one sample, sequenced in a study of PD-1 blockade in classical Hodgkin lymphoma (dated by TCRdb to 2020 to 2022). This sample's time point label indicates: cycle 1 day 1 (C1D1), immediately before nivolumab initiation. Relapse after autologous stem cell transplantation had occurred in all trial patients, and cohorts A, B and C were distinguished by prior brentuximab vedotin exposure. Using a Miltenyi CD4+ T cell isolation kit, CD4+ T cells were purified from thawed PBMCs through magnetic negative selection. Libraries were constructed by the immunoSEQ multiplex PCR assay. The immuneACCESS repertoire file appears here via TCRdb, limited to in-frame rearrangements. These files lack a portion of the clones; in checked studies, under half of the deficit traces to unresolved V genes, and the cause of the others is not known. The sample table shows over 30,000 clones, and around 90% are seen once. Roughly 0.2% of the sample rests with the top ten.

The material was CD4+ T cells from blood, obtained at baseline. Receptors originate from a human donor with classical Hodgkin lymphoma.

V is TRBV30 and J is TRBJ1-2, with D perhaps matching TRBD1 (6 bases). The germline V gene has CDR1 GTSNPN and CDR2 SVGIG (reference sequence). The V and J ends lost 1 base and 4 bases respectively, with 10 bases between them. CDR3 length equals 13 residues. For the CDR3, the DNA is TGTGCCTGGAGTGAAGGGGGAAGCTATGGCTACACCTTC. As protein: CAWSEGGSYGYTF.

The J gene is TRBJ1-2, the V gene TRBV6-1; 9 bases align to TRBD1. The germline CDR1 and CDR2 sequences are MNHNS and SASEGT. Losses at the gene ends were 2 bases for V and 0 bases for J; bases not matched to a gene: 4. CDR3 size: 16 residues. The CDR3 coding sequence is TGTGCCAGCAGTGAATTGGACAGGGGACCTAACTATGGCTACACCTTC. As protein: CASSELDRGPNYGYTF.

The chain joins TRBV11-2 to TRBJ1-5, with a weak D call TRBD1 (5 bases). This CDR3 comprises 18 residues. V lost 0 bases and J 2 bases, leaving 17 bases between the germline ends. Per the germline V gene, CDR1 is SGHAT and CDR2 is FQNNGV. The CDR3 is CASSLDLAGYDGNQPQHF. CDR3 nucleotide sequence: TGTGCCAGCAGCTTAGATTTAGCAGGGTATGATGGCAATCAGCCCCAGCATTTT.

The chain links TRBV23-1 to TRBJ2-5; the match to TRBD2 covers 13 bases. TRBV23-1 is placed among ORFs of uncertain function. The CDR3 sequence is 15 residues long. The trim removed 4 bases at V and 1 base at J, leaving 0 bases unmatched. Here the CDR3 DNA reads TGCGCCAGCAGTCGGACTAGCGGGAGCCAAGAGACCCAGTACTTC. It yields the protein CASSRTSGSQETQYF.

This clone showed up just once. The V and J genes are TRBV30 and TRBJ2-3; unclear D gene. Germline CDR1 is GTSNPN and CDR2 is SVGIG (reference sequence). V gave up 4 bases and J gave up 1 base, with 12 bases separating them. There are 14 residues in the CDR3. The CDR3 region is CAWTTAWRTDTQYF. In DNA form, the CDR3 reads TGTGCCTGGACGACTGCATGGCGCACAGATACGCAGTATTTT.

The J gene is TRBJ1-2, the V gene TRBV21-1; the table's D call of TRBD1 was not tested on the DNA. TRBV21-1 is marked as a pseudogene. This CDR3 has 15 residues. CDR3 loop: CASSSYQGWLGGYTF. The CDR3 coding sequence is TGTGCCAGCAGCTCCTACCAGGGGTGGTTGGGTGGCTACACCTTC.

The rearrangement links TRBV7-9 to TRBJ2-7, with a weak D call TRBD1 (8 bases). The germline V and J ends were trimmed by 5 bases and 2 bases, with 22 bases remaining between them. This CDR3 comprises 17 residues. Germline assignment: CDR1 SEHNR and CDR2 FQNEAQ (reference sequence). DNA for the CDR3: TGTGCCAGCAGCCCGGTTGCGGGGGAGACAGGGGCCTACGAGCAGTACTTC. Translation gives CASSPVAGETGAYEQYF.

The chain uses TRBV28 and TRBJ2-7, with TRBD1 matching 10 bases. Trimming at V came to 5 bases and at J to 2 bases, leaving 6 bases not matched to a gene. Germline CDR1 MDHEN, CDR2 SYDVKM. This CDR3 has 15 residues. The CDR3 nucleotides read TGTGCCAGCAGTCGTCCGGGACAGGGGACCTACGAGCAGTACTTC. This codes for CASSRPGQGTYEQYF.

The chain carries TRBV7-5 and TRBJ1-2; the table's D call, TRBD1, has no DNA check behind it. TRBV7-5 has pseudogene status. This CDR3 comprises 22 residues. DNA of the CDR3: TGTGCCAGAAGCCCTTCACCCCCCCCGAAACTCGACACCGGCGCTTCTAACTATGGCTACACCTTC. It specifies CARSPSPPPKLDTGASNYGYTF.

The chain recombines TRBV6-1 with TRBJ1-2; perhaps TRBD1 as D (5 bases). The CDR3 length is 13 residues. Deletions cut 6 bases from V and 3 bases from J, with 11 bases between. The germline gives CDR1 MNHNS, CDR2 SASEGT. The CDR3 DNA reads as TGTGCCAGCAGCCCCGACAGAGACTATGGCTACACCTTC. Its protein is CASSPDRDYGYTF.

V is TRBV30 and J is TRBJ2-1; possible D gene TRBD2, 5 bases. Looked up from germline, CDR1 is GTSNPN and CDR2 is SVGIG (reference sequence). The CDR3 is made up of 11 amino acids. V lost 0 bases and J 12 bases, leaving 9 bases between the germline ends. CDR3 nucleotide sequence: TGTGCCTGGAGTGTCGGGAACGGGCAGTTCTTC. It yields the protein CAWSVGNGQFF.

The V and J genes are TRBV30 and TRBJ2-2; 12 bases match TRBD2. The germline V gene encodes CDR1 GTSNPN and CDR2 SVGIG (reference sequence). The length of the CDR3 is 15 residues. V shed 3 bases, J shed 4 bases, and the junction held 3 bases outside the gene matches. The CDR3 region has the DNA TGTGCCTGGAGCAAGACTAGCGGGGGCACCGGGGAGCTGTTTTTT. Translated, it gives CAWSKTSGGTGELFF. The full variable domain, its missing parts supplied by reference TRBV30 and TRBJ2-2, is SQTIHQWPATLVQPVGSPLSLECTVEGTSNPNLYWYRQAAGRGLQLLFYSVGIGQISSEVPQNLSASRPQDRQFILSSKKLLLSDSGFYLCAWSKTSGGTGELFFGEGSRLTVL.

The chain uses TRBV9 and TRBJ1-2; 7 nucleotides match TRBD1. From germline, CDR1 is SGDLS and CDR2 YYNGEE. J was trimmed by 5 bases and V by 3 bases; bases with no gene match: 1. The CDR3 sequence is 12 residues long. The CDR3: CASSEGQYGYTF. CDR3 sequence (DNA): TGTGCCAGCAGCGAGGGACAGTATGGCTACACCTTC.

This clone has only a few counts. The chain recombines TRBV2 with TRBJ2-7, with D maybe TRBD2 (5 bases). The V end lost 7 bases, the J end lost 0 bases, and 10 bases lay between the germline ends. Germline assignment: CDR1 SNHLY and CDR2 FYNNEI. The CDR3 is 13 amino acids. The CDR3 sequence is CASTRSDSYEQYF. As DNA, the CDR3 is TGTGCCAGCACTCGTAGCGACTCCTACGAGCAGTACTTC.

The chain couples TRBV11-3 to TRBJ1-1; no reliable D call. V lost 5 bases, J lost 5 bases, and 9 bases lay in between. The germline V gene encodes CDR1 SGHNT and CDR2 YENEEA. CDR3 length: 12 residues. The CDR3 sequence is CASSRGGTEAFF. The CDR3 DNA reads TGTGCCAGCAGCCGGGGTGGGACTGAAGCTTTCTTT.